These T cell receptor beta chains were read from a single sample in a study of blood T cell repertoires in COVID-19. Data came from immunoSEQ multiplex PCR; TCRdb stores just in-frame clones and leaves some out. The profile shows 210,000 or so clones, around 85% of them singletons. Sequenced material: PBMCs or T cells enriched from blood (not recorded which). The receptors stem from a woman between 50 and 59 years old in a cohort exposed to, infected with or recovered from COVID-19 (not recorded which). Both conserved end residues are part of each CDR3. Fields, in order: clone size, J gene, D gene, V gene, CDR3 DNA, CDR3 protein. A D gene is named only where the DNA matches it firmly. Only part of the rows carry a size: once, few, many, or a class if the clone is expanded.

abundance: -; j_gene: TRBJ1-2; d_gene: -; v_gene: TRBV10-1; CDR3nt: TGCGCCAGCAGTGCAGGGAAAAACTATGGCTACACCTTC; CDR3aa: CASSAGKNYGYTF
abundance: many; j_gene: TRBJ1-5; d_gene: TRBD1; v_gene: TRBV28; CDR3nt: TGTGCCAGCAGTTTTAGCAGGGGGTTAGGTAGTACTGATCAGCCCCAGCATTTT; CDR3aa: CASSFSRGLGSTDQPQHF
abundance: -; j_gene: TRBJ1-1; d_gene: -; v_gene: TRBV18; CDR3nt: TGTGCCAGCTCACTCGTTCCGGGGATGAACACTGAAGCTTTCTTT; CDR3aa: CASSLVPGMNTEAFF
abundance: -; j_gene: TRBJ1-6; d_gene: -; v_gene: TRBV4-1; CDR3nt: TGCGCCAGCAGCCAAGTTATAGGGGAAGCCAATTCACCCCTCCACTTT; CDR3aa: CASSQVIGEANSPLHF
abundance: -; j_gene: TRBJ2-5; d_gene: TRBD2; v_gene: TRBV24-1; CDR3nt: TGTGCCACCAGTGATTATAGCGGGGGGGGCGATGAGACCCAGTACTTC; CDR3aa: CATSDYSGGGDETQYF
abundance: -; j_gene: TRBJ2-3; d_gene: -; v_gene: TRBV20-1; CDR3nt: TGCAGTGCGTATAGTTACCCTACGCAGTATTTT; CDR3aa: CSAYSYPTQYF
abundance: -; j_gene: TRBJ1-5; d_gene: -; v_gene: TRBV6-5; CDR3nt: TGTGCCAGCAGAGCCCGCCCGAGCAATCAGCCCCAGCATTTT; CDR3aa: CASRARPSNQPQHF
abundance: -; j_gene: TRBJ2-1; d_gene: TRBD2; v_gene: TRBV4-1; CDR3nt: TGCGCCAGCAGCCAAGATCGAGGTCTAGCGGGGACCAATGAGCAGTTCTTC; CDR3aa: CASSQDRGLAGTNEQFF
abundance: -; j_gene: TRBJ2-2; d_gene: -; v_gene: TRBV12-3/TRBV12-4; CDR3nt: TGTGCCAGCAGCCCCCCAGGGACCGGGGAGCTGTTTTTT; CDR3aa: CASSPPGTGELFF
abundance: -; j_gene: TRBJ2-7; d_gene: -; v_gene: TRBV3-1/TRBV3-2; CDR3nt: TGTGCCAGCAGCCAAGACCTGGAGATAGTCCCAGTCGCCTACGAGCAGTACTTC; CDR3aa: CASSQDLEIVPVAYEQYF
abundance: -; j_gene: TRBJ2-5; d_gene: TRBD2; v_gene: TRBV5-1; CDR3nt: TGCGCCAGCAGGGGACTAGCGGGGGCCGGGGGAGCCGAGACCCAGTACTTC; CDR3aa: CASRGLAGAGGAETQYF
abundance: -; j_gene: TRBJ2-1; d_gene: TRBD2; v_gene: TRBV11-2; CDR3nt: TGTGCCAGCAGCTCCCCCCTTTCACTAGCGAGAGGGAGTGAGCAGTTCTTC; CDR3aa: CASSSPLSLARGSEQFF
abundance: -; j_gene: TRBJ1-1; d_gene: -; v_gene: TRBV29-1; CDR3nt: TGCAGCGTTGAAGCGGGATTAAGGGCAGCGCGGGGTGAAGCTTTCTTT; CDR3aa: CSVEAGLRAARGEAFF
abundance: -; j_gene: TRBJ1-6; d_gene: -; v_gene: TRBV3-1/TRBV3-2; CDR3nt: TGTGCCAGCAGCCCAGCCGAGACAGGTAGTTCACCCCTCCACTTT; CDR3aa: CASSPAETGSSPLHF
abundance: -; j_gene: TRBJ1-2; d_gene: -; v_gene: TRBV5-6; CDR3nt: TGTGCCAGCAGCGCCCATCGGGGGTACTATGGCTACACCTTC; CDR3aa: CASSAHRGYYGYTF
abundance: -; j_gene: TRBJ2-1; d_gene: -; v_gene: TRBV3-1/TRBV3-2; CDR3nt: TGTGCCAGCAGCCCCGGTGGCAATGAGCAGTTCTTC; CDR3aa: CASSPGGNEQFF
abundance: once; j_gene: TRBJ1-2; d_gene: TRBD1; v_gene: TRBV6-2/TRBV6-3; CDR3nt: TGTGCCAGCAGTAACCCGGGACAGGGAGTGCTCGCATGGGTCTATGGCTACACCTTC; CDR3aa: CASSNPGQGVLAWVYGYTF
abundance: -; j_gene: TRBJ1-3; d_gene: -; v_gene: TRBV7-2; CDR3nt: TGTGCCAGCGGCAATTCAGATTACTCTGGAAACACCATATATTTT; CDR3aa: CASGNSDYSGNTIYF
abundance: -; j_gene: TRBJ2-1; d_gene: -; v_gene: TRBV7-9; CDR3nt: TGTGCCAGCAGCTTAGGAGGAGATCATGAGCAGTTCTTC; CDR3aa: CASSLGGDHEQFF
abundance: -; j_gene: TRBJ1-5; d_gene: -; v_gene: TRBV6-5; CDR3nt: TGTGCCAGCAGTCCGCTAGGAGATGCGCCCCAGCATTTT; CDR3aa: CASSPLGDAPQHF
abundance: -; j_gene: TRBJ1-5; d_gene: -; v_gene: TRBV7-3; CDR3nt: TGTGCCAGCCGGACAATGACAGTGCTATGGTTCGGCAATCAGCCCCAGCATTTT; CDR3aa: CASRTMTVLWFGNQPQHF
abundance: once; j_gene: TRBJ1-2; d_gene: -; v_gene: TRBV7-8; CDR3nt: TGTGCCAGCAGCTTAGTGGCAGGGCTATATGGCTACACCTTC; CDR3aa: CASSLVAGLYGYTF
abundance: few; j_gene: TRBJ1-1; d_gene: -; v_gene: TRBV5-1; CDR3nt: TGCGCCAGCAGCTTGGTTAGGGGTTCAGGCACTGAAGCTTTCTTT; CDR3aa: CASSLVRGSGTEAFF
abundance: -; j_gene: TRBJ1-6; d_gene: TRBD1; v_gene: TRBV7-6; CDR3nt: TGTGCCAGCAGCTCGCAACAGGGGGGGAATTCACCCCTCCACTTT; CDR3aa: CASSSQQGGNSPLHF
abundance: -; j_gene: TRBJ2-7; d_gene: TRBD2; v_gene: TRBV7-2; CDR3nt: TGTGCCAGCAGCTTCTATAGCGGGGGGGCTTACGAGCAGTACTTC; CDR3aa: CASSFYSGGAYEQYF
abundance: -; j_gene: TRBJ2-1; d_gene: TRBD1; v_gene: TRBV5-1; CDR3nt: TGCGCCAGCAGCCTATCCCCTAGGGACAGGGGGACGAATGAGCAGTTCTTC; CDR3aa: CASSLSPRDRGTNEQFF
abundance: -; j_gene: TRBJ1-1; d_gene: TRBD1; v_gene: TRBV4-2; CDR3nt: TGTGCCAGCAGCCAAGAGAGGGGACAGATGAACACTGAAGCTTTCTTT; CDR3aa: CASSQERGQMNTEAFF
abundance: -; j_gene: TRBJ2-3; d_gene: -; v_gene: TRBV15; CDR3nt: TGTGCCACCAGCTCTGTTGGGGGCTCAGATACGCAGTATTTT; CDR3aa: CATSSVGGSDTQYF
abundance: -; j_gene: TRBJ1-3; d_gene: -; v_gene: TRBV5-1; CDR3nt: TGCGCCAGCAGCTTGGCAACAGGGTTGGCTGGAAACACCATATATTTT; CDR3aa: CASSLATGLAGNTIYF
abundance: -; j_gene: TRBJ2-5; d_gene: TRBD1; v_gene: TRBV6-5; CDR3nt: TGTGCCAGCAGCTGGGGACAGGGAATTATTGAGACCCAGTACTTC; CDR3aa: CASSWGQGIIETQYF
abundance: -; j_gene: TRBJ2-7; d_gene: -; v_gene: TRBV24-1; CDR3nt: TGTGCCACCAGTGACCCCCAGGGCACCGAGCAGTACTTC; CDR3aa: CATSDPQGTEQYF
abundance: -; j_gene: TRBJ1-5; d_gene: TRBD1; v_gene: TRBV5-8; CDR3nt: TGTGCCAGCAGCTTGTATCCAGGGGGACACAATCAGCCCCAGCATTTT; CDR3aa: CASSLYPGGHNQPQHF
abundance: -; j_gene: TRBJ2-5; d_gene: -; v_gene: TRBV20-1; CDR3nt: TGCAGTGCCACTAGGGCGGAGACCCAGTACTTC; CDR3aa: CSATRAETQYF
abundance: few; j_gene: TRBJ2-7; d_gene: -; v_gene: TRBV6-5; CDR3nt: TGTGCCAGCAGGGCGGACTCCTACGAGCAGTACTTC; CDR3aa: CASRADSYEQYF
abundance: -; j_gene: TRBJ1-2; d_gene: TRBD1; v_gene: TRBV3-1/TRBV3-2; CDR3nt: TGTGCCAGCAGCCAGGGGACAGCTTATGGCTACACCTTC; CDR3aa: CASSQGTAYGYTF
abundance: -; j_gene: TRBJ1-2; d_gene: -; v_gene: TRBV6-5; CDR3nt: TGTGCCAGCAGTTACAGGGGCCGCGGCTATGGCTACACCTTC; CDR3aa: CASSYRGRGYGYTF
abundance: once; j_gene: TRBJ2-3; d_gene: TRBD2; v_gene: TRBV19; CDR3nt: TGTGCCAGTAGTATGGTTGGCGGGAGGGGAGATACGCAGTATTTT; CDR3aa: CASSMVGGRGDTQYF
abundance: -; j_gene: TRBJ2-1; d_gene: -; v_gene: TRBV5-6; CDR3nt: TGTGCCAGCAGCCTGTGGGGGGATTATTACAATGAGCAGTTCTTC; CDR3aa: CASSLWGDYYNEQFF
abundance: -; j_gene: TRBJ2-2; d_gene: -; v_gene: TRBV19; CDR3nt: TGTGCCAGTAGTATTAAGGGGGCGAACACCGGGGAGCTGTTTTTT; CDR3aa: CASSIKGANTGELFF
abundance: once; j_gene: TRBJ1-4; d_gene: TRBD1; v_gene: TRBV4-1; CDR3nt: TGCGCCAGCAGCCAAGCCACAGGGGTTGCAACTAATGAAAAACTGTTTTTT; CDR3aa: CASSQATGVATNEKLFF
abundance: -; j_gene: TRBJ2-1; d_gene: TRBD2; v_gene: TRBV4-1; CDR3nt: TGCGCCAGCAGCCAGGCACCGACTAGCGGGCCGCAGTTCTTC; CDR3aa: CASSQAPTSGPQFF
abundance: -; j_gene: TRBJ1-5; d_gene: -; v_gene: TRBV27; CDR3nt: TGTGCCAGCAGTTTAATAACTGGGCTCGATCAGCCCCAGCATTTT; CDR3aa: CASSLITGLDQPQHF
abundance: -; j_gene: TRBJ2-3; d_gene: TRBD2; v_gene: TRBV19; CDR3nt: TGTGCCAGTAGTATATCTCTAGCGGGCGGCACAGATACGCAGTATTTT; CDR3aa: CASSISLAGGTDTQYF